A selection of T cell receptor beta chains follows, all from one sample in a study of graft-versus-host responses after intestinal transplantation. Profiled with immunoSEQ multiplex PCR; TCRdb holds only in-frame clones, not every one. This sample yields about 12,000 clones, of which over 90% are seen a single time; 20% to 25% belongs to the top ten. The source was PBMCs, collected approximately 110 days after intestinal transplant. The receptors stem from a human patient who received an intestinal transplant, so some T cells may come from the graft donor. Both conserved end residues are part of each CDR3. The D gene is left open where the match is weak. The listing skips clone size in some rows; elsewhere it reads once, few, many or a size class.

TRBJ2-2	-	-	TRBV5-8	CASSRRLTGELFF	TGTGCCAGCAGTCGCAGGTTGACCGGGGAGCTGTTTTTT
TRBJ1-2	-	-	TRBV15	CATSRDRAQVPNYGYTF	TGTGCCACCAGCAGAGATAGAGCGCAGGTTCCTAACTATGGCTACACCTTC
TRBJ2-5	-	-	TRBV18	CASSPQMSSRAHGTQYF	TGTGCCAGCTCACCACAGATGTCGAGTAGGGCCCATGGGACCCAGTACTTC
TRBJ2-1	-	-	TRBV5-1	CASSFSTSSYNEQFF	TGCGCCAGCAGCTTTAGTACGAGCTCCTACAATGAGCAGTTCTTC
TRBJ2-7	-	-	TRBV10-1	CASSDPGTGKQYF	TGCGCCAGCAGTGACCCCGGGACTGGCAAGCAGTACTTC
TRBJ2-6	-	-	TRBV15	CATSREQGVSGANVLTF	TGTGCCACCAGCAGAGAGCAGGGAGTCTCTGGGGCCAACGTCCTGACTTTC
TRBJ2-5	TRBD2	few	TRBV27	CASSYTSGSPQGTQYF	TGTGCCAGCAGTTATACTAGCGGGAGCCCACAGGGGACCCAGTACTTC
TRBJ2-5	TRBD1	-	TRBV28	CASSPIWDSRLGETQYF	TGTGCCAGCAGTCCAATTTGGGACAGCCGGCTGGGGGAGACCCAGTACTTC
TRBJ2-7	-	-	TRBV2	CASIYRETGSGYEQYF	TGTGCCAGCATCTACCGGGAGACGGGTTCAGGCTACGAGCAGTACTTC
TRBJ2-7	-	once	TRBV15	CATSRPGDYEQYF	TGTGCCACCAGCAGGCCAGGAGACTACGAGCAGTACTTC
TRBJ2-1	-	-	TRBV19	CASSIFYNEQFF	TGTGCCAGTAGTATCTTCTACAATGAGCAGTTCTTC
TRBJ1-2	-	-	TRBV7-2	CASSSSGPPPGQYGYTF	TGTGCCAGCAGCTCCTCCGGACCCCCCCCAGGACAATATGGCTACACCTTC
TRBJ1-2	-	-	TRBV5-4	CASASRIPGKTYGYTF	TGTGCCAGCGCGAGCCGCATACCAGGAAAGACCTATGGCTACACCTTC
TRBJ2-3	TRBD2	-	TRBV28	CASSSTLREDSSGTDTQYF	TGTGCCAGCAGTTCGACCCTACGGGAGGACTCCTCGGGCACAGATACGCAGTATTTT
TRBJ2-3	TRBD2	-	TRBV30	CAWSSLERESAYDTQYF	TGTGCCTGGAGTTCCCTCGAGCGGGAGTCGGCATACGATACGCAGTATTTT
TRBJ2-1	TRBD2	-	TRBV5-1	CASSPLAGGWNEQFF	TGCGCCAGCAGCCCCCTTGCGGGAGGGTGGAATGAGCAGTTCTTC
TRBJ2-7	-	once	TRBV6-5	CASSIGPTPSYEQYF	TGTGCCAGCAGCATCGGTCCCACACCCTCCTACGAGCAGTACTTC
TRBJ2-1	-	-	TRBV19	CASKETSRYNEQFF	TGTGCCAGTAAGGAAACTAGCCGCTACAATGAGCAGTTCTTC
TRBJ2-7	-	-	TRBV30	CAWGRGGYEQYF	TGTGCCTGGGGGAGAGGGGGCTACGAGCAGTACTTC
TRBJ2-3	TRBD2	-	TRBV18	CASSPLAGGGTDTQYF	TGTGCCAGCTCACCCCTTGCGGGGGGAGGGACAGATACGCAGTATTTT
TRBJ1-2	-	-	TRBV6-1	CASSEVKLEGYTF	TGTGCCAGCAGTGAAGTAAAATTAGAGGGCTACACCTTC
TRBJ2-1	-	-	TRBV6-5	CASSVDRFSYNEQFF	TGTGCCAGCAGCGTAGACAGGTTCTCCTACAATGAGCAGTTCTTC
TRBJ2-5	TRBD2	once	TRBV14	CASSQETLAGGETQYF	TGTGCCAGCAGCCAAGAAACCCTAGCGGGAGGAGAGACCCAGTACTTC
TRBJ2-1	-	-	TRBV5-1	CASSSDGNEQFF	TGCGCCAGCAGCTCAGATGGCAATGAGCAGTTCTTC